These 27 T cell receptor beta chains were all obtained from the same sample, sequenced in a study of blood T cell repertoires in COVID-19. Method: immunoSEQ multiplex PCR; TCRdb's copy keeps in-frame clones and lacks some. The repertoire includes over 15,000 clones, about 89% of them detected once, and more than 20% sits in the top ten. Sequencing was carried out using peripheral blood. These receptors all stem from a man aged 55-75 years with acute or convalescent COVID-19.

The CDR3 here is CASSVLAGEQFF. The CDR3 DNA reads TGTGCCAGCTCCGTGCTAGCGGGTGAGCAGTTCTTC. The chain uses TRBV18 and TRBJ2-1, with TRBD2 identical over 8 bases. Germline V lookup: CDR1 KGHSH, CDR2 LQKENI. With V trimmed by 6 bases and J by 9 bases, 4 bases remained unmatched. The CDR3 totals 12 residues.

The genes are TRBV29-1 and TRBJ2-3; D might be TRBD2 (6 bases). The germline gives CDR1 SQVTM, CDR2 ANQGSEA. The CDR3 sequence is 11 residues long. V was trimmed by 7 bases and J by 6 bases, leaving 11 bases between them. DNA of the CDR3: TGCAGCGATGGGACTTTGGATACGCAGTATTTT. This encodes CSDGTLDTQYF.

V is TRBV5-4 and J is TRBJ1-2, with TRBD1 matching 9 bases. There are 13 residues in the CDR3. The germline CDR1 and CDR2 sequences are SGHNT and YYREEE (reference sequence). V lost 4 bases to trimming and J lost 6 bases; unmatched junction nucleotides: 4. DNA of the CDR3: TGTGCCAGCAGCCGGGACAGGGAAGATGGCTACACCTTC. It encodes CASSRDREDGYTF. The entire variable domain, with the rest obtained from reference TRBV5-4 and TRBJ1-2, is as follows: ETGVTQSPTHLIKTRGQQVTLRCSSQSGHNTVSWYQQALGQGPQFIFQYYREEENGRGNFPPRFSGLQFPNYSSELNVNALELDDSALYLCASSRDREDGYTFGSGTRLTVV.

The V gene is TRBV5-1, the J gene TRBJ1-6; D may be TRBD1 (6 bases). V shed 0 bases and J shed 10 bases, with 11 bases lying between them. CDR3 size: 14 residues. Germline lookup yields CDR1 SGHRS and CDR2 YFSETQ. The CDR3 loop is CASSLEPGVSPLHF. CDR3 in DNA: TGCGCCAGCAGCTTGGAACCAGGGGTGTCACCCCTCCACTTT.

The chain employs TRBV28 and TRBJ2-1; TRBD1 aligns across 9 bases. This CDR3 comprises 16 residues. Looked up from germline, CDR1 is MDHEN and CDR2 is SYDVKM. J lost 8 bases, V lost 7 bases, and 15 bases had no gene match. The DNA for the CDR3 is TGTGCCAGCATACCATTAGGGGGGACAGGGCCCTATGAGCAGTTCTTC. Amino acid sequence: CASIPLGGTGPYEQFF.

The chain combines TRBV4-2 with TRBJ1-5; D is ambiguous. CDR3 length: 15 residues. V was clipped by 0 bases and J by 2 bases, with 8 bases between them. The germline V gene encodes CDR1 LGHNA and CDR2 YNFKEQ. The CDR3 loop reads CASSQERGGNQPQHF. Written as DNA, the CDR3 is TGTGCCAGCAGCCAAGAACGGGGTGGCAATCAGCCCCAGCATTTT.

The V gene is TRBV6-6, the J gene TRBJ1-6; no reliable D call. The CDR3 spans 14 residues. Germline CDR1 reads MNHNY; CDR2 reads SVGAGI (reference sequence). V was clipped by 7 bases and J by 6 bases, with 13 bases between them. The CDR3 DNA is TGTGCCAGCAATCCTACGATCTTTAATTCACCCCTCCACTTT. It is translated as CASNPTIFNSPLHF.

The V and J genes are TRBV5-5 and TRBJ1-6; D not certain. The germline CDR1 and CDR2 sequences are SGHKS and YYEKEE (reference sequence). This CDR3 is 16 amino acids long. V lost 0 bases and J lost 3, with 10 bases in between. The CDR3 region is CASSLELSSYNSPLHF. CDR3 DNA sequence: TGTGCCAGCAGCTTGGAACTCTCTAGCTATAATTCACCCCTCCACTTT.

The rearrangement links TRBV18 to TRBJ1-5, with 7 bases matching TRBD1. The CDR3 runs 14 residues. The ends lost 5 bases at V and 1 base at J; junction bases unmatched: 2. CDR1 and CDR2 from the germline V gene are KGHSH and LQKENI. CDR3 sequence reads: CASSVGQSNQPQHF. CDR3 nucleotides: TGTGCCAGCTCAGTGGGACAGAGCAATCAGCCCCAGCATTTT.

The count of this clone is one. The chain links TRBV5-1 to TRBJ2-5, with a tentative D call TRBD2 (6 bases). Germline values: CDR1 SGHRS, CDR2 YFSETQ. Trimming left V 3 bases short and J 5 bases short, with 14 bases between. This CDR3 has 14 amino acids. CDR3 residues: CASSSPGTRETQYF. DNA of the CDR3: TGCGCCAGCAGCTCTCCCGGGACTCGGGAGACCCAGTACTTC.

In this sample, this clone turned up once. V and J are TRBV28 and TRBJ1-5, with D possibly being TRBD1 (6 bases). Per the germline V gene, CDR1 is MDHEN and CDR2 is SYDVKM. CDR3 length equals 15 residues. The V end lost 4 bases, the J end lost 2 bases, and 12 bases lay between the germline ends. The DNA of the CDR3 is TGTGCCAGCAGTTATAACCCAGGGGGCAATCAGCCCCAGCATTTT. Protein: CASSYNPGGNQPQHF.

The chain combines TRBV6-5 with TRBJ1-1; D ambiguous. Germline CDR1 reads MNHEY; CDR2 reads SVGAGI. The CDR3 is made up of 14 amino acids. Trimming left V 2 bases short and J 4 bases short, with 11 bases between. CDR3 nucleotides: TGTGCCAGCAGTTACACGTCGGCGGCCACTGAAGCTTTCTTT. The encoded protein is CASSYTSAATEAFF.

The V call is TRBV28, the J call TRBJ1-2; D remains ambiguous. Germline CDR1 and CDR2: MDHEN and SYDVKM. The CDR3 covers 15 residues. Trimming removed 8 bases from V and 0 bases from J, with 16 bases in between. The CDR3 protein is CASLSSVGANYGYTF. The DNA of the CDR3 is TGTGCCAGCTTAAGCTCAGTGGGAGCTAACTATGGCTACACCTTC.

The chain carries TRBV7-6 and TRBJ2-5; D is perhaps TRBD1 (7 bases). Germline assignment: CDR1 SGHVS and CDR2 FNYEAQ. V lost 2 bases and J 4 bases, leaving 14 bases between the germline ends. CDR3 length equals 15 residues. The CDR3 is CASSLRGDRGETQYF. CDR3 in DNA: TGTGCCAGCAGCTTAAGGGGGGACAGAGGAGAGACCCAGTACTTC.

The chain is built from TRBV3-1 (or the pseudogene TRBV3-2) and TRBJ1-2, with TRBD1 as a possible D gene (5 bases). The germline gives CDR1 LGHDT, CDR2 YNNKEL (reference sequence). This CDR3 region has 15 residues. V lost 4 bases and J 7 bases, leaving 19 bases between the germline ends. The DNA of the CDR3 is TGTGCCAGCAGCCGAAGCGGGGCAGGTGAAGGTGGCTACACCTTC. Protein product: CASSRSGAGEGGYTF.

The genes are TRBV27 and TRBJ2-1, with 9 bases identical to TRBD1. Germline V gene sequence: CDR1 MNHEY, CDR2 SMNVEV (reference sequence). The CDR3 loop spans 17 amino acids. Germline trimming cut 4 bases from V and 4 bases from J; bases unmatched to any gene: 11. In DNA form, the CDR3 reads TGTGCCAGCAGTTGGGGACAGGGAGTTATGGGTTACAATGAGCAGTTCTTC. Protein: CASSWGQGVMGYNEQFF.

The V call is TRBV30, the J call TRBJ2-7; no clear D. CDR1 GTSNPN and CDR2 SVGIG come from the germline V gene (reference sequence). The CDR3 totals 12 residues. The ends were cut back, 3 bases at V and 0 bases at J, with 6 bases in the middle. This CDR3 reads CAWSRSSYEQYF. DNA for the CDR3: TGTGCCTGGAGCCGGAGCTCCTACGAGCAGTACTTC.

V usage is TRBV4-1 and J usage is TRBJ1-2, with 7 bases that match TRBD1. Unmatched junction bases numbered 14, after V lost 1 base and J lost 9 bases. The CDR3 is 16 residues long. Germline lookup yields CDR1 MGHRA and CDR2 YSYEKL. The CDR3 loop is CASSQGAGGDIRSYTF. The DNA of the CDR3 is TGCGCCAGCAGCCAAGGGGCAGGGGGTGATATTAGGAGCTACACCTTC.

The rearrangement links TRBV5-1 to TRBJ1-6; D unresolved. Germline V gene sequence: CDR1 SGHRS, CDR2 YFSETQ. V gave up 0 bases and J gave up 2 bases, with 6 bases separating them. This CDR3 spans 15 amino acids. The CDR3 nucleotides read TGCGCCAGCAGCTTGGGACAAGCCTATAATTCACCCCTCCACTTT. This gives the protein CASSLGQAYNSPLHF.

The rearrangement uses TRBV5-6 and TRBJ1-4; tentative D call: TRBD1 (5 bases). V was shortened by 1 base and J by 1 base, with 11 bases between the two germline ends. Germline values: CDR1 SGHDT, CDR2 YYEEEE. The CDR3 is 16 amino acids. The CDR3 loop reads CASSLWGVLTNEKLFF. The CDR3 DNA reads TGTGCCAGCAGCTTGTGGGGGGTGCTAACTAATGAAAAACTGTTTTTT.

This sequence joins TRBV5-5 and TRBJ2-1; tentative D call: TRBD2 (6 bases). Looked up from germline, CDR1 is SGHKS and CDR2 is YYEKEE (reference sequence). The CDR3 spans 15 residues. Deletions cut 7 bases from V and 5 bases from J, with 19 bases between. The DNA of the CDR3 is TGTGCCAGCTCCACTGGAGGGACTGGGAACAATGAGCAGTTCTTC. This codes for CASSTGGTGNNEQFF.

This rearrangement joins TRBV28 to TRBJ2-4; 8 bases map to TRBD2. The germline gives CDR1 MDHEN, CDR2 SYDVKM. The CDR3 consists of 12 residues. J was trimmed by 9 bases and V by 2 bases; bases with no gene match: 0. For the CDR3, the DNA is TGTGCCAGCAGTTTACGGGGGGGCATTCAGTACTTC. This codes for CASSLRGGIQYF.

CDR3 sequence reads: CASSYPGDYEQYF. CDR3 nucleotide sequence: TGTGCCAGCAGTTACCCAGGGGACTACGAGCAGTACTTC. The chain couples TRBV6-5 to TRBJ2-7, with a possible D match to TRBD1 (6 bases). CDR3 length: 13 amino acids. V gave up 2 bases and J gave up 3 bases, with 8 bases separating them. Per germline, CDR1 MNHEY and CDR2 SVGAGI.

The chain employs TRBV27 and TRBJ1-1, with D possibly being TRBD1 (6 bases). Germline V lookup: CDR1 MNHEY, CDR2 SMNVEV (reference sequence). There are 18 residues in the CDR3. Between the trimmed V and J ends, which lost 5 bases and 0 bases, there was a span of 22 bases. CDR3 amino acids: CASSRGLGAAALNTEAFF. The CDR3 DNA reads TGTGCCAGCAGTCGGGGTTTGGGGGCCGCCGCCTTGAACACTGAAGCTTTCTTT.

V gene TRBV5-1 combines with J gene TRBJ2-7; TRBD1 might be the D (6 bases). Trimming cost V 0 bases and J 3 bases, with 13 bases left between them. Looked up from germline, CDR1 is SGHRS and CDR2 is YFSETQ. This CDR3 has 15 amino acids. The CDR3 loop is CASSLELTGDYEQYF. The CDR3 nucleotides are TGCGCCAGCAGCTTGGAGTTGACAGGAGACTACGAGCAGTACTTC.

This clone was detected a few times. The V gene is TRBV5-1, the J gene TRBJ1-6; TRBD1 agrees at 9 bases. V lost 4 bases and J lost 3; bases outside the gene matches: 2. This CDR3 has 15 residues. Germline CDR1 is SGHRS and CDR2 is YFSETQ. CDR3 sequence (DNA): TGCGCCAGCAGCAAGGACAGGGGCTATAATTCACCCCTCCACTTT. It codes for CASSKDRGYNSPLHF.

In this sample, this clone turned up once. The chain is built from TRBV9 and TRBJ2-3, with no clear D. CDR1 and CDR2 from the germline V gene are SGDLS and YYNGEE. Trimming left V 0 bases short and J 3 bases short, with 8 bases between. CDR3 length: 14 amino acids. Written as DNA, the CDR3 is TGTGCCAGCAGCGTAGGTGGCAGTACAGATACGCAGTATTTT. This gives the protein CASSVGGSTDTQYF. The entire variable domain, with the rest obtained from reference TRBV9 and TRBJ2-3, is as follows: DSGVTQTPKHLITATGQRVTLRCSPRSGDLSVYWYQQSLDQGLQFLIQYYNGEERAKGNILERFSAQQFPDLHSELNLSSLELGDSALYFCASSVGGSTDTQYFGPGTRLTVL.